Presented here are 21 T cell receptor beta chains from one specimen sequenced in a study of OX40 agonist ivuxolimab in advanced cancers. Here immunoSEQ multiplex PCR was the method, and the copy in TCRdb shows in-frame clones only, minus some. The sample contains about 73,000 clones, about 90% of which appear only once. This specimen consisted of CD4+ or CD8+ T cells sorted from blood, obtained in a trial of the OX40 agonist ivuxolimab. Source of these receptors: an adult with an advanced solid tumor such as melanoma, head and neck, liver or kidney cancer.

This rearrangement joins TRBV5-1 to TRBJ2-3; D is ambiguous. The CDR3 spans 14 residues. CDR1 is SGHRS, CDR2 YFSETQ, per germline. Trimming shortened V by 1 base and J by 2 bases, and 8 bases separated the two germline ends. DNA for the CDR3: TGCGCCAGCAGCTTGACCAGGCCCACAGATACGCAGTATTTT. This sequence encodes CASSLTRPTDTQYF.

This clone showed up just once. The chain carries TRBV18 and TRBJ1-2, with D unclear. Germline-derived CDR1 and CDR2 are KGHSH and LQKENI. V lost 3 bases and J lost 4, with 18 bases in between. This CDR3 is built from 16 residues. CDR3 nucleotide sequence: TGTGCCAGCTCACCCCTCCCGGGCCAAAACCTCTATGGCTACACCTTC. This codes for CASSPLPGQNLYGYTF.

The rearrangement uses TRBV30 and TRBJ1-5, with no clear D. The CDR3 covers 13 residues. The V gene's germline CDR1 is GTSNPN and CDR2 SVGIG (reference sequence). The V and J ends lost 1 base and 6 bases respectively, with 10 bases between them. Here the CDR3 reads CAWSGGTAQPQHF. The CDR3 DNA follows: TGTGCCTGGAGTGGGGGAACTGCTCAGCCCCAGCATTTT.

The J gene is TRBJ2-6, the V gene TRBV5-1; unclear D gene. CDR3 length: 14 amino acids. V dropped 0 bases and J dropped 2 bases, with 3 bases sitting between them. Germline values: CDR1 SGHRS, CDR2 YFSETQ. CDR3 sequence (DNA): TGCGCCAGCAGCTTGGCAGCTGGGGCCAACGTCCTGACTTTC. Its protein is CASSLAAGANVLTF.

This sequence joins TRBV13 and TRBJ2-7, with a weak D call TRBD2 (5 bases). This CDR3 is built from 14 residues. Germline V CDR1 and CDR2: PRHDT, FYEKMQ (reference sequence). V lost 3 bases to trimming and J lost 0 bases, with 9 bases between them. CDR3 sequence: CASSFGLDSYEQYF. The CDR3 coding sequence is TGTGCCAGCAGCTTCGGACTCGACTCCTACGAGCAGTACTTC.

J is TRBJ2-6 and V is TRBV4-1, with 9 nucleotides matching TRBD1. V trimming: 4 bases; J trimming: 0 bases; junction bases outside the gene matches: 7. CDR3 size: 18 residues. Germline CDR1 and CDR2: MGHRA and YSYEKL. CDR3 region: CASSRRTGASSGANVLTF. CDR3 nucleotides: TGCGCCAGCAGCCGTCGGACAGGGGCGAGCTCTGGGGCCAACGTCCTGACTTTC.

J is TRBJ1-1 and V is TRBV10-3, with D maybe TRBD1 (5 bases). Germline V gene data show CDR1 as ENHRY and CDR2 as SYGVKD. The V and J ends lost 6 bases and 3 bases respectively, with 14 bases between them. The CDR3 is 14 amino acids. The CDR3 region has the DNA TGTGCCATCAGCCTTGAGGTGGGGGACACTGAAGCTTTCTTT. Translation: CAISLEVGDTEAFF.

This chain's CDR3 is CASARSSNQPQHF. The CDR3 DNA reads as TGTGCCAGCGCCAGAAGTAGCAATCAGCCCCAGCATTTT. This rearrangement joins TRBV6-1 to TRBJ1-5; D not certain. Trimming took 8 bases from V and 0 from J, leaving 8 bases between them. This CDR3 comprises 13 residues. Looked up from germline, CDR1 is MNHNS and CDR2 is SASEGT.

The CDR3 reads CASSQAGGSSYNEQFF. The CDR3, as DNA: TGCGCCAGCAGCCAAGCTGGCGGGAGCTCCTACAATGAGCAGTTCTTC. The V call is TRBV4-1, the J call TRBJ2-1; the match to TRBD2 covers 7 bases. This CDR3 is 16 amino acids long. V dropped 1 base and J dropped 0; count of bases not matched to a gene: 3. Germline-derived CDR1 and CDR2 are MGHRA and YSYEKL.

The chain is built from TRBV28 and TRBJ2-7; D may be TRBD1 or TRBD2 (9 bases each). Trimming cost V 6 bases and J 2 bases, with 35 bases left between them. The germline V gene has CDR1 MDHEN and CDR2 SYDVKM. The CDR3 runs to 21 residues. CDR3 DNA sequence: TGTGCCAGCAGAACCAGAACAGGGGGCCGTCGCGGGAGGGCCAATCCCTACGAGCAGTACTTC. Its translation is CASRTRTGGRRGRANPYEQYF.

As regards this clone: The sample carries other DNA sequences with the same CDR3. The gene calls are TRBV18 and TRBJ2-7, with D tentatively TRBD1 (6 bases). The CDR3 contains 13 residues. V lost 0 bases and J 3 bases, leaving 6 bases between the germline ends. Germline V gives CDR1 KGHSH, CDR2 LQKENI. The CDR3 spells CASSPPGGYEQYF. The CDR3 DNA reads TGTGCCAGCTCACCACCAGGGGGCTACGAGCAGTACTTC.

The J gene is TRBJ2-5, the V gene TRBV5-1, with D possibly matching TRBD1 (5 bases). V shed 5 bases and J shed 9 bases, with 17 bases lying between them. The CDR3 runs to 13 residues. Germline loops: CDR1 SGHRS, CDR2 YFSETQ. CDR3 protein: CASSQTGVPAQYF. CDR3 bases: TGCGCCAGCAGTCAAACAGGAGTTCCGGCCCAGTACTTC.

This rearrangement joins TRBV4-2 to TRBJ2-7, with D possibly matching TRBD1 (5 bases). Looked up from germline, CDR1 is LGHNA and CDR2 is YNFKEQ. This CDR3 has 14 amino acids. V gave up 1 base and J gave up 0 bases, with 7 bases separating them. CDR3 DNA: TGTGCCAGCAGCCAAGGGACATCCTCCTACGAGCAGTACTTC. It encodes CASSQGTSSYEQYF.

V usage is TRBV5-1 and J usage is TRBJ1-6, with TRBD1 matching over 7 bases. Germline CDR1 is SGHRS and CDR2 is YFSETQ. CDR3 length: 17 residues. Trimming removed 2 bases from V and 8 bases from J; junction bases left unmatched: 13. The CDR3 region has the DNA TGCGCCAGCAGCTTCGAGTCCCCGGGACAGAAGTATTCACCCCTCCACTTT. Amino acids: CASSFESPGQKYSPLHF.

The gene calls are TRBV6-6 and TRBJ2-1; TRBD1 matches at 7 bases. From germline, CDR1 is MNHNY and CDR2 SVGAGI (reference sequence). V lost 2 bases and J lost 9; bases outside the gene matches: 4. This CDR3 spans 13 amino acids. CDR3 bases: TGTGCCAGCAGTTACCAGGGGGTAGGTGAGCAGTTCTTC. Translating gives CASSYQGVGEQFF.

The J gene is TRBJ2-1, the V gene TRBV21-1; the table names TRBD2, a call not compared with the DNA. TRBV21-1 is a pseudogene segment. This CDR3 has 14 amino acids. CDR3 region: CASSKGLPDNEQFF. The CDR3 DNA reads as TGTGCCAGCAGCAAAGGACTACCTGACAATGAGCAGTTCTTC.

This sequence joins TRBV6-6 and TRBJ2-7; TRBD1 matches at 7 bases. The CDR3 spans 14 residues. The ends lost 5 bases at V and 3 bases at J; junction bases unmatched: 7. Germline V gene sequence: CDR1 MNHNY, CDR2 SVGAGI (reference sequence). CDR3 loop: CASSLFRDSYEQYF. CDR3 nucleotide sequence: TGTGCCAGCAGTCTCTTCCGGGACAGCTACGAGCAGTACTTC.

The V call is TRBV25-1, the J call TRBJ2-3, with D possibly being TRBD1 (5 bases). The CDR3 is 13 amino acids. V lost 7 bases and J 0 bases, leaving 8 bases between the germline ends. CDR1 MGHDK and CDR2 SYGVNS come from the germline V gene. CDR3 bases: TGTGCCAGCATTGGGGCTAGCACAGATACGCAGTATTTT. Encoded protein: CASIGASTDTQYF.

The chain employs TRBV6-6 and TRBJ1-2; TRBD1 might be the D (5 bases). Germline CDR1 and CDR2: MNHNY and SVGAGI (reference sequence). The germline V and J ends were trimmed by 0 bases and 2 bases, with 13 bases remaining between them. CDR3 length: 16 amino acids. DNA of the CDR3: TGTGCCAGCAGTTACTCGAGGGGCAGCAGCAACTATGGCTACACCTTC. Amino acid sequence: CASSYSRGSSNYGYTF.

The chain uses TRBV6-5 and TRBJ1-5, with TRBD1 as a possible D gene (5 bases). Germline V gene sequence: CDR1 MNHEY, CDR2 SVGAGI. CDR3 length: 14 residues. With 4 bases removed from V and 1 base from J, the gap between germline ends came to 8 bases. The CDR3 loop reads CASSSGGSNQPQHF. DNA of the CDR3: TGTGCCAGCAGTTCGGGGGGAAGCAATCAGCCCCAGCATTTT.

The rearrangement joins TRBV5-1 to TRBJ2-7; no reliable D call. The CDR3 totals 12 residues. Germline values: CDR1 SGHRS, CDR2 YFSETQ. V dropped 5 bases and J dropped 5 bases, with 11 bases sitting between them. The CDR3 DNA reads as TGCGCCAGCAGGACGGATTCAGACGAGCAGTACTTC. Translating gives CASRTDSDEQYF.